Below, one T cell receptor (beta chain) is given with its context. The target of this receptor is not known. No base quality information exists; no much larger clone differs at one position. These data are taken from a study of CD8 T cells in Susac syndrome (dated 2019 in TCRdb). Describing the broader study: The study used repertoire sequencing to test whether antigen drove CD8+ T cell activation and differentiation in Susac syndrome. The clonality of the CD8+ T cell repertoire was compared across about a dozen healthy donors, roughly 14 Susac syndrome patients and around 15 multiple sclerosis patients.

The junction shows trimming of 4 bases on V and 5 bases on J, plus 15 bases between the germline ends. CDR1 and CDR2 are read off the germline V gene as SGDLS and YYNGEE. The cysteine opens and the phenylalanine closes a CDR3 of 14 amino acids. Kept here is only the CDR3 DNA, which spans 42 bases and is read in frame from base 1. Beyond this particular receptor, the publication reports: The TCR sequencing and HLA analysis was acknowledged to have included a relatively small number of individuals.

RNA was extracted using the RNeasy kit, and roughly 0.45 to 1 microgram was reverse transcribed with random hexamers. The immunoSEQ multiplex PCR assay, which covers 54 Vbeta and 13 Jbeta segments, was used to amplify TCR beta CDR3 regions. Bias from PCR amplification was corrected by using a synthetic template baseline for primer optimization and for computational correction. The original pipeline was this. Only productive sequences were kept, with reads annotated to V, D and J genes according to IMGT and analyzed in immunoSEQ Analyzer. Clonality was computed as one minus Shannon entropy normalized by log2 of the number of productive unique sequences. Public and private clones were assessed among the 100 most prevalent clones of each patient and control. Clones were defined as Susac-specific when absent from the healthy and MS cohorts, from approximately 970 published viral clones and from other ImmuneACCESS disease sequences. TCRdb applied fastp at Q25 and MiXCR to the public reads, then kept only in-frame beta chains. Duplicate CDR3 protein sequences are folded into a single record with the most common DNA and genes. TCRdb, not the original authors, processed these V and J calls. The sample profile shows more than 55,000 distinct CDR3 sequences; more than 85% of them were found once. Approximately 0.25% of the sample goes to the ten largest clones.

Peripheral blood CD8+ and CD4+ T cells from healthy donors, Susac syndrome patients and multiple sclerosis patients were profiled using high-throughput TCR beta sequencing. Healthy donors were included as age- and sex-matched controls. Bulk CD8+ and CD4+ T cells were purified by magnetic negative isolation, while CD8+ TEMRA cells were enriched using FACS. Blood was collected in EDTA tubes and processed within 24 hours, with PBMCs isolated through density gradient centrifugation. PBMCs intended for TCR sequencing were frozen in liquid nitrogen and were later thawed in a 37 degrees C water bath. The sorted or isolated CD4+, CD8+ and CD8+ TEMRA cells reached a purity of at least 90%.

This clonotype was sampled from a human donor in good health. Sample: CD8+ T cells from PBMCs. The receptor chain draws on TRBV9 and TRBJ1-1; no D gene is confidently identified. The bases are TGTGCCAGCAGCCTTGCTAGCGTTACGACTGAAGCTTTCTTT. This sequence encodes CASSLASVTTEAFF.